Here is one TCR beta chain with its context. Its antigen is unknown. Base qualities are not provided; no much larger clone lies one nucleotide away. The sample comes from a study of shared clonotypes between healthy human individuals (dated by TCRdb to the early 2020s). Background for the entire study: Three men and two women, aged 18 to 49 years, made up the cohort. Per donor, three plates each were used for CD4 naive and CD4 memory, two for CD8 naive, and one for CD8 memory. The study deeply sequenced blood TCR repertoires of five healthy adults to estimate repertoire size and the extent of clonotype sharing between individuals. Different laboratories and diverse techniques were used to prepare libraries and sequence TCR repertoires, to increase sequencing depth and limit assay-specific biases. Leukapheresis yielded between about 0.9 and 10 billion PBMCs per donor.

The donors were healthy, HIV-negative adults who had no recently reported acute infections or vaccinations. Every donor was a Caucasian adult residing in Nashville, Tennessee, USA. CD8 memory samples combined magnetically selected CD45RO+ cells with CCR7-negative CD45RA+ effector memory (TemRA) cells. Blood was collected by leukapheresis, and PBMCs were isolated by Ficoll-Histopaque density gradient centrifugation and then cryopreserved in liquid nitrogen vapor phase. Analytical flow cytometry was used to check the purity and quantity of each magnetically sorted T cell population. Each sorted fraction had its genomic DNA isolated and then quantified by UV absorbance on a Nanodrop 2000c. What the work shows at the level of the full study, not this receptor alone: Because the study included only a small number of donors, the genetic and exposure-history diversity represented was limited. Rarefaction of sorted-subset datasets indicated incomplete sequencing despite the large sequencing depth. Clonotypes shared by all four sorted-subset donors showed higher generation probabilities than non-shared clonotypes. Naive subsets generally had larger estimated clonotype richness than memory subsets. About 5% of naive CD4, 3.5% of naive CD8, about 2.4% of memory CD4, and more than 0.35% of memory CD8 clonotypes were shared across a few donors. Sampling was restricted to blood, and TCR repertoires in tissues likely differ from the TCR repertoires found in blood. Pairwise subsampling indicated that sequencing depth was expected to affect the degree of clonotype sharing among donors.

Trimming removed 4 bases from V and 5 bases from J, leaving 20 bases between the germline ends. The germline V gene sets CDR1 to SNHLY and CDR2 to FYNNEI. The CDR3 covers 16 residues, taking in both the cysteine and the phenylalanine. CDR3 DNA only is kept here, 48 bases in frame from base 1. TCR CDR3 regions were amplified from genomic DNA by multiplex PCR using the deep immunoSEQ assay. Genomic DNA extracted from each cell subset was distributed evenly over all wells of several immunoSEQ 96-well plates, and each plate served as one replicate. For sorted subsets, each replicate PCR was loaded with about 0.2 ug genomic DNA, equivalent to 30,000 to 35,000 T cell genomes. Purified libraries were measured with a Qubit 3.0 fluorometer, size-checked on a Bioanalyzer 2100, and measured again with the KAPA Library Quantification kit. Every immunoSEQ 96-well plate was sequenced on a dedicated single-read 150-cycle Illumina NextSeq 550 flow cell. The authors' pipeline ran thus. Because only junctional sequences without quality scores were contained in the immunoSEQ output, filtering matching that applied to full-length reads could not be performed. To assign V/J genes and CDR3, sequences were annotated using PyIR, a Python wrapper for IgBLAST v1.9, with IMGT germline references. Reads were filtered out if the reads had weak V/J assignments (E-value above 1e-6), no CDR3, stop codons, out-of-frame junctions, or ambiguous translated residues. V3J clonotypes were defined by identical inferred V gene, J gene, and CDR3 amino acid sequence. The percentage overlap between two repertoires was calculated by dividing the number of shared unique clonotypes by the size of the smaller repertoire. RTK rarefaction, the Chao1 estimator, and Recon v2.1 estimates of unobserved clonotypes were used to assess repertoire richness. For all TCRbeta clonotypes obtained by the gDNA method from several donors, generation probabilities were computed with OLGA. TCRdb took this table from immuneACCESS and kept in-frame rearrangements with V and J called. Such tables lack part of the clones; where checked against another copy, unresolved V genes explain under half of the gap, and the rest is unexplained. The D gene and trimming were derived from the DNA, and the V and J assignments and clone size from that table. The sample table records roughly 700,000 clones; about nine tenths of these occur just once. The ten most abundant clones make up 34% of the sample.

Recombination joined TRBV2 with TRBJ2-5; the D gene is perhaps TRBD1 or TRBD2, as each covers 5 bases. This TCR came from a man aged 18 to 30 in good health. Some clones in this sample may be carry-over from other donors' samples. The sequenced sample consisted of memory CD8+ T cells from PBMCs. The meaning of the sample's cell subset or site label: CD45RO+ cells pooled with CCR7-negative TemRA cells. The DNA sequence is as follows: TGTGCCAGCAGTGCCGGGACCGCTCTCCGGTTGGAGACCCAGTACTTC. Its protein product is CASSAGTALRLETQYF.